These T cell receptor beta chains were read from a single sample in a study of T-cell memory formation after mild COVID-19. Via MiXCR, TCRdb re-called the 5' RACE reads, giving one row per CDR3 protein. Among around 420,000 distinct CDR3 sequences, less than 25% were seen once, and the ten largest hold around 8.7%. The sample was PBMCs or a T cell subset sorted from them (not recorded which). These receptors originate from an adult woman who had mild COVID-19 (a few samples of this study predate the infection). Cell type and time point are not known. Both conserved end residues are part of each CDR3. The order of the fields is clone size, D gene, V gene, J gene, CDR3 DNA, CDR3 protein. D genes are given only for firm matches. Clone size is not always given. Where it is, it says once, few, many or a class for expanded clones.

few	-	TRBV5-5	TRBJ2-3	TGTGCCAGCAGCTTGGCCAGCCAGTGGGCAGATACGCAGTATTTT	CASSLASQWADTQYF
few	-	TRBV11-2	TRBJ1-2	TGTGCCAGCAGCTCGGGACTCTCCACGGGTGTCTATGGCTACACCTTC	CASSSGLSTGVYGYTF
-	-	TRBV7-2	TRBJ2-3	TGTGCCAGCAGCACCTCCCTTTGGGAGACTAGCACAGATACGCAGTATTTT	CASSTSLWETSTDTQYF
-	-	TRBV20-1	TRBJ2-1	TGCAGTGCTAGAACCGACCTCAATGAGCAGTTCTTC	CSARTDLNEQFF
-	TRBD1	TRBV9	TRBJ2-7	TGTGCCAGCAGCCCAGGGACAGAGAGATACGAGCAGTACTTC	CASSPGTERYEQYF
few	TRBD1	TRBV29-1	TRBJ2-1	TGCAGCGTTGAGGGGACAGGGGTTTTGTCCTACAATGAGCAGTTCTTC	CSVEGTGVLSYNEQFF
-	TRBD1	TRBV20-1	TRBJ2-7	TGCAGTGCTAGTCCGGGACAGGGGGCCTACGAGCAGTACTTC	CSASPGQGAYEQYF
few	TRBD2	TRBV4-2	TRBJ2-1	TGTGCCAGCAGCCGAGAACTAGCGGGGGGGCCTAGTGAGCAGTTCTTC	CASSRELAGGPSEQFF
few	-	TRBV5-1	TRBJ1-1	TGCGCCAGCAGCTTGCTGCAGGGCACCCGGGGCACTGAAGCTTTCTTT	CASSLLQGTRGTEAFF
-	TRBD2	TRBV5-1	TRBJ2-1	TGCGCCAGCAGCTCGTTAGCGGGAGCGCTCTACAATGAGCAGTTCTTC	CASSSLAGALYNEQFF
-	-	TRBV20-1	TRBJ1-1	TGCAGTGCGGAACAGGCAACTGAAACTTTCTTT	CSAEQATETFF
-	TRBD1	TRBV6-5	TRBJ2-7	TGTGCCAGCAGTTCCACCGGGACAGGGCACTACGAGCAGTACTTC	CASSSTGTGHYEQYF
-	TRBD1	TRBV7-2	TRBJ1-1	TGTGCCAGCAGCTCTCCCTGGGACAGGGGGCGGGGAAACACTGAAGCTTTCTTT	CASSSPWDRGRGNTEAFF
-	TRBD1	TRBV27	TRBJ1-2	TGTGCCAGCCGGGACAGGGGAGCTAACTATGGCTACACCTTC	CASRDRGANYGYTF
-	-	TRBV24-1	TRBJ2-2	TGTGCCACCGAAAGGGGTACCGGGGAGCTGTTTTTT	CATERGTGELFF